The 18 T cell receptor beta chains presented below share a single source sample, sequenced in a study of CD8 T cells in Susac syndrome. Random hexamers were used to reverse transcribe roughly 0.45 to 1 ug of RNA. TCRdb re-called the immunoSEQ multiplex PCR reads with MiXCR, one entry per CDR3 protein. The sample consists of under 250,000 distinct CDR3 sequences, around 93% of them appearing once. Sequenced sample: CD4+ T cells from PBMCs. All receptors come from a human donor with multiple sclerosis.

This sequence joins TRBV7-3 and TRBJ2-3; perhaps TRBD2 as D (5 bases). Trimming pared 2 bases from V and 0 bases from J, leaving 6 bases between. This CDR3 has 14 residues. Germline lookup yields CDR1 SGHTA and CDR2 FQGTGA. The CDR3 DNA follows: TGTGCCAGCAGCTTAGACTATAGCACAGATACGCAGTATTTT. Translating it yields CASSLDYSTDTQYF.

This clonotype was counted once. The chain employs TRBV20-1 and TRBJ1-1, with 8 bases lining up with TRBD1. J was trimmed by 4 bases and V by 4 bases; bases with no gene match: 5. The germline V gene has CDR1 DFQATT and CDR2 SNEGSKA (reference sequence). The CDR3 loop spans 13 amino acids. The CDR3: CSAITGGSTEAFF. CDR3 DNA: TGCAGTGCTATAACAGGGGGGAGCACTGAAGCTTTCTTT.

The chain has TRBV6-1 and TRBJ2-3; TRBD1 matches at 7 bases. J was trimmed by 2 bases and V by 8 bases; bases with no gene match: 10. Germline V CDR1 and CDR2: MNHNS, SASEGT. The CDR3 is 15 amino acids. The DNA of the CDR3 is TGTGCCAGCGGATGGGACAGCGCCTCCACAGATACGCAGTATTTT. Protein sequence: CASGWDSASTDTQYF.

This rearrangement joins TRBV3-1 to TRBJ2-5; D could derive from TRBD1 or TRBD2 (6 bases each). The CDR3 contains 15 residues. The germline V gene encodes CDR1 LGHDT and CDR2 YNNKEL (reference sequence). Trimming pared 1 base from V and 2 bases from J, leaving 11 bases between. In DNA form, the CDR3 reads TGTGCCAGCAGCCAAGTTGGAGGGGGTCAAGAGACCCAGTACTTC. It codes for CASSQVGGGQETQYF.

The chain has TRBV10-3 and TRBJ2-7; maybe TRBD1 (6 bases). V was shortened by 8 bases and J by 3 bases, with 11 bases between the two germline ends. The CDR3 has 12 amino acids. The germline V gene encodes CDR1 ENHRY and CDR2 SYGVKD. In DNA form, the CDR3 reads TGTGCCATCCGCCGGGACAACTACGAGCAGTACTTC. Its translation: CAIRRDNYEQYF.

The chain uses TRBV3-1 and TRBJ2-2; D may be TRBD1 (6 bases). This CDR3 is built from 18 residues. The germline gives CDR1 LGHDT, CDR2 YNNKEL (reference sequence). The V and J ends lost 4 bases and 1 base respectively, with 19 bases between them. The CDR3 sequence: CASSRETWDTLNTGELFF. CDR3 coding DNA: TGTGCCAGCAGCCGCGAGACATGGGACACCCTGAACACCGGGGAGCTGTTTTTT.

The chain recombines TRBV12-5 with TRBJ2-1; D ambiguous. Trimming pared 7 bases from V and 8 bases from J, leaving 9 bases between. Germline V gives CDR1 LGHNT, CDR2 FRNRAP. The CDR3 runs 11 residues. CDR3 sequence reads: CASESTDEQFF. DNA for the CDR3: TGTGCTAGTGAGTCAACCGATGAGCAGTTCTTC.

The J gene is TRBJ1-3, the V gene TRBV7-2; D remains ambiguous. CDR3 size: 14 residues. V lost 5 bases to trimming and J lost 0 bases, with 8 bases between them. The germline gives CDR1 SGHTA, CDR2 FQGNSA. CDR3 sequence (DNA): TGTGCCAGCAGCGAAGAACACTCTGGAAACACCATATATTTT. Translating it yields CASSEEHSGNTIYF.

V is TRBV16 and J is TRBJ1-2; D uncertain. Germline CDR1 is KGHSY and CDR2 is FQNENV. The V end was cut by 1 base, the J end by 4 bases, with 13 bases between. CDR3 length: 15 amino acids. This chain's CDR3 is CASSQYQYGVYGYTF. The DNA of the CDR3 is TGTGCCAGCAGCCAATACCAGTATGGTGTCTATGGCTACACCTTC. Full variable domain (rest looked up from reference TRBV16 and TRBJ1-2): GEEVAQTPKHLVRGEGQKAKLYCAPIKGHSYVFWYQQVLKNEFKFLISFQNENVFDETGMPKERFSAKCLPNSPCSLEIQATKLEDSAVYFCASSQYQYGVYGYTFGSGTRLTVV.

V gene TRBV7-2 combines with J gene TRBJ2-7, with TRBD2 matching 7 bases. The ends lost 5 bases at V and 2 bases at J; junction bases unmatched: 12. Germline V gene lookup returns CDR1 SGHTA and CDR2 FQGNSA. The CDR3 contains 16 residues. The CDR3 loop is CASSVTRASGTYEQYF. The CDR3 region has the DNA TGTGCCAGCAGCGTTACTCGGGCTAGCGGTACCTACGAGCAGTACTTC. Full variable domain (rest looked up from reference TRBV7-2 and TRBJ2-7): GAGVSQSPSNKVTEKGKDVELRCDPISGHTALYWYRQSLGQGLEFLIYFQGNSAPDKSGLPSDRFSAERTGGSVSTLTIQRTQQEDSAVYLCASSVTRASGTYEQYFGPGTRLTVT.

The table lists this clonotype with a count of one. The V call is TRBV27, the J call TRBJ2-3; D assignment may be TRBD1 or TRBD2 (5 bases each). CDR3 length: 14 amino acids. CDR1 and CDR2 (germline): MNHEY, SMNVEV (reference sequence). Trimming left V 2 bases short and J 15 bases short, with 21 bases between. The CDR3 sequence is CASSLLGRDGRPYF. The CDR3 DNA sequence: TGTGCCAGCAGTTTACTTGGCCGGGACGGACGCCCCTATTTT.

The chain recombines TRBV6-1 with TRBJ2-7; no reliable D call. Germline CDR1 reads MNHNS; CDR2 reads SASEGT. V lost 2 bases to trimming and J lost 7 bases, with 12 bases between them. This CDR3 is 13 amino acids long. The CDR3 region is CASSEKPELEQYF. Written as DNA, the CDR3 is TGTGCCAGCAGTGAAAAGCCCGAGTTGGAGCAGTACTTC.

CDR3 in amino acids: CSGGRTAGNEQFF. The CDR3 bases are TGCAGCGGGGGCCGGACAGCGGGGAATGAGCAGTTCTTC. J is TRBJ2-1 and V is TRBV29-1, with D possibly being TRBD2 (7 bases). Germline V gene lookup returns CDR1 SQVTM and CDR2 ANQGSEA. This CDR3 is 13 amino acids long. The V end was cut by 7 bases, the J end by 7 bases, with 17 bases between.

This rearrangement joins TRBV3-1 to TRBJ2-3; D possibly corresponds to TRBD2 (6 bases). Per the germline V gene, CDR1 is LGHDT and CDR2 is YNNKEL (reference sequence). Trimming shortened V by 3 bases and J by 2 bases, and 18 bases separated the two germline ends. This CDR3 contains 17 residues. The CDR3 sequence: CASSQARDSGHTDTQYF. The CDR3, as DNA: TGTGCCAGCAGCCAGGCGAGGGATAGCGGACACACAGATACGCAGTATTTT.

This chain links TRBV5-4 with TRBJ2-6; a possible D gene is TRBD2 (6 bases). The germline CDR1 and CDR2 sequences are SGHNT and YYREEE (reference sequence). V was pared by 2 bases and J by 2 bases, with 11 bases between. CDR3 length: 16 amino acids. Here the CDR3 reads CASSFGGTAGANVLTF. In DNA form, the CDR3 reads TGTGCCAGCAGCTTTGGGGGGACGGCTGGGGCCAACGTCCTGACTTTC.

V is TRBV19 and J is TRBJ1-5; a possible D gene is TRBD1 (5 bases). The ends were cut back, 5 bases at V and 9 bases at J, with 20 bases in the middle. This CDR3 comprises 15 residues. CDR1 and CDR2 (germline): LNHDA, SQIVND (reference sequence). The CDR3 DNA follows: TGTGCCAGTAGTCTTAAAGGGGCAGCCCTGTGGCCCCAGCATTTT. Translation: CASSLKGAALWPQHF.

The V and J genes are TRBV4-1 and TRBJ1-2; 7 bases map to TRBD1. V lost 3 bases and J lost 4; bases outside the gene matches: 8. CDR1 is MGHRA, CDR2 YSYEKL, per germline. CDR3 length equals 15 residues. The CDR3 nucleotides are TGCGCCAGCAGCCAGGATCCGACAGGGCGCTATGGCTACACCTTC. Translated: CASSQDPTGRYGYTF.

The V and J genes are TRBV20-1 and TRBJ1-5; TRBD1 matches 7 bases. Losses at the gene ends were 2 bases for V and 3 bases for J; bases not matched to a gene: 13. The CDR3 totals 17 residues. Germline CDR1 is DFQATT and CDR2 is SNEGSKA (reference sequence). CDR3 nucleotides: TGCAGTGCTAGACCCGTTTGGACAGGACGTATCAATCAGCCCCAGCATTTT. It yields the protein CSARPVWTGRINQPQHF.